The present TCR beta chain was sequenced within a study of radiotherapy plus CTLA-4 blockade in lung cancer. Study-level background: Among all patients, approximately 17% showed objective responses, while 30% to 35% had disease control. Study findings and constraints: Expansion in blood of tumor-derived TCR clones was seen after radiotherapy plus ipilimumab. Early clonal dynamics of blood T cells, together with interferon-beta, were reported as the best response predictor.

This clone has a single count. Its target is unknown. The method was immunoSEQ multiplex PCR; TCRdb's version includes in-frame clones alone and lacks a portion of them. The repertoire holds some 71,000 clones, with around 76% as singletons. The receptor comes from a human donor with non-small cell lung cancer whose response to radiotherapy plus ipilimumab could not be evaluated. Some clones in this sample may be carry-over from other donors' samples. The specimen comprised peripheral blood, sampled from a patient treated with radiotherapy plus ipilimumab.

The CDR3 region has the DNA TGCAGCGTTGATCCGAGACAAGAGACCCAGTACTTC. Protein product: CSVDPRQETQYF. The V and J genes are TRBV29-1 and TRBJ2-5; unclear D gene. V was clipped by 3 bases and J by 2 bases, with 7 bases between them. CDR3 length equals 12 residues. CDR1 SQVTM and CDR2 ANQGSEA come from the germline V gene.